Listed here are 10 T cell receptor beta chains from one sample, sequenced in a study of blood T cell repertoires in COVID-19. Clones were sequenced by immunoSEQ multiplex PCR, and TCRdb holds only the in-frame ones, with some missing. The table lists about 75,000 clones, approximately 86% of them singletons. The sample was peripheral blood. The source of these receptors is a woman aged 45-59 years with acute or convalescent COVID-19.

This clone was seen once. J is TRBJ1-2 and V is TRBV20-1; D is undetermined. V lost 3 bases and J 2 bases, leaving 13 bases between the germline ends. CDR1 and CDR2 (germline): DFQATT, SNEGSKA (reference sequence). CDR3 length: 14 amino acids. CDR3 sequence: CSASPIEANYGYTF. The CDR3 DNA reads as TGCAGTGCTAGTCCCATCGAGGCAAACTATGGCTACACCTTC.

V usage is TRBV20-1 and J usage is TRBJ2-1; D call uncertain. Between the trimmed V and J ends, which lost 1 base and 9 bases, there was a span of 7 bases. The germline V gene has CDR1 DFQATT and CDR2 SNEGSKA (reference sequence). This CDR3 has 11 residues. CDR3 loop: CSARARGEQFF. The CDR3 DNA follows: TGCAGTGCTAGAGCCCGCGGTGAGCAGTTCTTC.

The V and J genes are TRBV28 and TRBJ1-5, with D tentatively TRBD1 (6 bases). V dropped 6 bases and J dropped 1 base, with 10 bases sitting between them. Germline CDR1 MDHEN, CDR2 SYDVKM. The CDR3 spans 14 residues. CDR3 DNA sequence: TGTGCCAGCAGACAGGGAGGGAGCAATCAGCCCCAGCATTTT. Its protein is CASRQGGSNQPQHF.

This rearrangement joins TRBV30 to TRBJ1-5, with D uncertain. This CDR3 contains 13 residues. Germline V gene data show CDR1 as GTSNPN and CDR2 as SVGIG (reference sequence). The ends were cut back, 2 bases at V and 3 bases at J, with 8 bases in the middle. The CDR3 reads CAWSSGYNQPQHF. CDR3 bases: TGTGCCTGGAGTTCGGGTTACAATCAGCCCCAGCATTTT.

J is TRBJ1-2 and V is TRBV5-1; D uncertain. The CDR3 runs 14 residues. Trimming took 2 bases from V and 8 from J, leaving 16 bases between them. CDR1 and CDR2 (germline): SGHRS, YFSETQ. In DNA, the CDR3 is TGCGCCAGCAGCTTTTCGGAGGGTACGAGCGGCTACACCTTC. The encoded protein is CASSFSEGTSGYTF.

The chain employs TRBV7-3 and TRBJ1-6; 7 nucleotides line up with TRBD1. The CDR3 totals 15 residues. Germline values: CDR1 SGHTA, CDR2 FQGTGA. Trimming cost V 4 bases and J 10 bases; bases outside gene matches: 10. CDR3 residues: CASSSAGQNLSPLHF. For the CDR3, the DNA is TGTGCCAGCAGCTCCGCGGGACAGAATTTATCACCCCTCCACTTT.

The chain recombines TRBV5-1 with TRBJ2-3, with TRBD2 matching 7 bases. The CDR3 contains 15 residues. From germline, CDR1 is SGHRS and CDR2 YFSETQ. V gave up 4 bases and J gave up 0 bases; unmatched junction bases: 5. CDR3 in amino acids: CASSLSGPSTDTQYF. CDR3 sequence (DNA): TGCGCCAGCAGCCTTAGCGGGCCTAGCACAGATACGCAGTATTTT.

The J gene is TRBJ1-4, the V gene TRBV2, with 8 bases lining up with TRBD1. J was trimmed by 0 bases and V by 10 bases; bases with no gene match: 7. The germline V gene encodes CDR1 SNHLY and CDR2 FYNNEI. The CDR3 sequence is 15 residues long. DNA of the CDR3: TGTGCCACCAGGGGGCAGGCGACAACTAATGAAAAACTGTTTTTT. Translating it yields CATRGQATTNEKLFF.

The chain recombines TRBV4-3 with TRBJ2-1, with a tentative D call TRBD1 (6 bases). Germline V gene sequence: CDR1 LGHNA, CDR2 YSLEER. This CDR3 has 15 residues. Between the trimmed V and J ends, which lost 1 base and 4 bases, there was a span of 11 bases. The CDR3 spells CASSQGVTGYNEQFF. The CDR3, as DNA: TGCGCCAGCAGCCAAGGGGTGACAGGATACAATGAGCAGTTCTTC.

This chain connects TRBV7-6 to TRBJ1-1, with D perhaps TRBD1 (5 bases). Germline values: CDR1 SGHVS, CDR2 FNYEAQ. CDR3 size: 11 residues. Trimming shortened V by 3 bases and J by 9 bases, and 8 bases separated the two germline ends. The CDR3, as DNA: TGTGCCAGCAGCTTGGGGCAGAAAGCTTTCTTT. It translates to CASSLGQKAFF.